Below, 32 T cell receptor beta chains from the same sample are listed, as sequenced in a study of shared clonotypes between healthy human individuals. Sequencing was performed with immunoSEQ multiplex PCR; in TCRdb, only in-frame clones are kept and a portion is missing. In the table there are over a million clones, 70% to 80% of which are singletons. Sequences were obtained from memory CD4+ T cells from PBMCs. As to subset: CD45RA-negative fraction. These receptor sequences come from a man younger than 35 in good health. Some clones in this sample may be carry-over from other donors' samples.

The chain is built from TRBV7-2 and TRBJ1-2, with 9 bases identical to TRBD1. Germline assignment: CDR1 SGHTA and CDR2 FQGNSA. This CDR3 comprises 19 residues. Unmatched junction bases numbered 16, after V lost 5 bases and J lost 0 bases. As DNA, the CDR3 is TGTGCCAGCAGCAGAACAGGGGGCGGCTTAACCCCTGCTAACTATGGCTACACCTTC. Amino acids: CASSRTGGGLTPANYGYTF. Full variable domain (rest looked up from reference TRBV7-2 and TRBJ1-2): GAGVSQSPSNKVTEKGKDVELRCDPISGHTALYWYRQSLGQGLEFLIYFQGNSAPDKSGLPSDRFSAERTGGSVSTLTIQRTQQEDSAVYLCASSRTGGGLTPANYGYTFGSGTRLTVV.

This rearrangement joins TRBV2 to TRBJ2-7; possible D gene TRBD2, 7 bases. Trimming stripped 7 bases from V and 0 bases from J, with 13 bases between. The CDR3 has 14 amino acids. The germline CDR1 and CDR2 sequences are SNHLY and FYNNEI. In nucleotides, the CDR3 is TGTGCCAGCACCCTAGGGGGGGTCTCCTACGAGCAGTACTTC. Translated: CASTLGGVSYEQYF.

CDR3 sequence: CASSLNQETQYF. Here the CDR3 DNA reads TGTGCCAGCAGTTTAAATCAAGAGACCCAGTACTTC. The V and J genes are TRBV28 and TRBJ2-5; D gene unclear. The V end lost 2 bases, the J end lost 2 bases, and 3 bases lay between the germline ends. Germline V gene data show CDR1 as MDHEN and CDR2 as SYDVKM. This CDR3 region has 12 residues. Variable domain in full (rest from reference TRBV28 and TRBJ2-5): DVKVTQSSRYLVKRTGEKVFLECVQDMDHENMFWYRQDPGLGLRLIYFSYDVKMKEKGDIPEGYSVSREKKERFSLILESASTNQTSMYLCASSLNQETQYFGPGTRLLVL.

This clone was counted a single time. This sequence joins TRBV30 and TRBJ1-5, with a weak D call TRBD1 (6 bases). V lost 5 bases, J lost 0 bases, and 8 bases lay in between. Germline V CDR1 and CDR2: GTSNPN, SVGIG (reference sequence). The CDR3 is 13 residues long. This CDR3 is CAWGQYSNQPQHF. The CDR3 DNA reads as TGTGCCTGGGGACAGTATAGCAATCAGCCCCAGCATTTT.

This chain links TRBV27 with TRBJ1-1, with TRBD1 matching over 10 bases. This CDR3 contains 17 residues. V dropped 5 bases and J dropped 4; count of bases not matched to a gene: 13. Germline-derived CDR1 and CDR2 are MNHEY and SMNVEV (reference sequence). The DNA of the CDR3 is TGTGCCAGCAGTCCACCTAGGACAGGGGGTGTACGCACTGAAGCTTTCTTT. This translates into CASSPPRTGGVRTEAFF.

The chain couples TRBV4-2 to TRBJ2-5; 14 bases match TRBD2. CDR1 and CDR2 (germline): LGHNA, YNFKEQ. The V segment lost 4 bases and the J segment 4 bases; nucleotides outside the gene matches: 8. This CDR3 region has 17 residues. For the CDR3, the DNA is TGTGCCAGCAGCCGCCAGGGGACTAGCGGGAGCCCAGAGACCCAGTACTTC. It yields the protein CASSRQGTSGSPETQYF.

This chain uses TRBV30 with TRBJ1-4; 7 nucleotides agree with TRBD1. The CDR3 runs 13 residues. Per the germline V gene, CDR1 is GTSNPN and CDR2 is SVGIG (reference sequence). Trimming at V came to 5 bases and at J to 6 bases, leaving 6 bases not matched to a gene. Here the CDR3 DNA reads TGTGCCTGGGCCCAGGGGGTGGATGAAAAACTGTTTTTT. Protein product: CAWAQGVDEKLFF.

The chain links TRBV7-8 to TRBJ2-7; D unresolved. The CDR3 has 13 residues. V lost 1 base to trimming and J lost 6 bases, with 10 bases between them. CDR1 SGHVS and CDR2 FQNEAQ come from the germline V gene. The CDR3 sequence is CASSLEYLGEQYF. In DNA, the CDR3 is TGTGCCAGCAGCTTAGAATACCTTGGCGAGCAGTACTTC. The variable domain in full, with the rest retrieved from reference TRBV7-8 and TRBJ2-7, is GAGVSQSPRYKVAKRGQDVALRCDPISGHVSLFWYQQALGQGPEFLTYFQNEAQLDKSGLPSDRFFAERPEGSVSTLKIQRTQQEDSAVYLCASSLEYLGEQYFGPGTRLTVT.

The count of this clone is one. CDR3 in amino acids: CSVAGLNSNQPQHF. The CDR3 nucleotides read TGCAGCGTTGCTGGGCTTAATAGCAATCAGCCCCAGCATTTT. The J gene is TRBJ1-5, the V gene TRBV29-1; D not certain. The CDR3 spans 14 residues. Germline lookup yields CDR1 SQVTM and CDR2 ANQGSEA. Between the trimmed V and J ends, which lost 4 bases and 0 bases, there was a span of 10 bases.

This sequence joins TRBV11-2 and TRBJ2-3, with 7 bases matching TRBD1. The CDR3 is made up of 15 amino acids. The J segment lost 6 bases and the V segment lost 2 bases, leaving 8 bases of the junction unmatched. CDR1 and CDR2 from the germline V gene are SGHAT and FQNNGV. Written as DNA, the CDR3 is TGTGCCAGCAGCTTACTAGGACAGGCTTCCGATACGCAGTATTTT. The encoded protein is CASSLLGQASDTQYF.

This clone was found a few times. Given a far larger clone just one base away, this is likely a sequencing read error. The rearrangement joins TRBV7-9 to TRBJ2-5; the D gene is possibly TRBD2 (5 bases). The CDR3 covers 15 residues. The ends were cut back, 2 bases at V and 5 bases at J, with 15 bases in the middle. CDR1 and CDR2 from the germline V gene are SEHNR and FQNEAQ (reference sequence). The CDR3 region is CASSLRGCGSETQYF. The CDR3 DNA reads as TGTGCCAGCAGCTTACGAGGTTGTGGGAGCGAGACCCAGTACTTC.

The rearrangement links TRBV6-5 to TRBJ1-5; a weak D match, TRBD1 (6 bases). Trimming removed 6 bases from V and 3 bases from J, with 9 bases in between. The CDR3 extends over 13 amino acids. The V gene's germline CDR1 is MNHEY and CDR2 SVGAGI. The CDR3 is CASRQGSNQPQHF. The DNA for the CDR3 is TGTGCCAGCAGGCAGGGGTCCAATCAGCCCCAGCATTTT.

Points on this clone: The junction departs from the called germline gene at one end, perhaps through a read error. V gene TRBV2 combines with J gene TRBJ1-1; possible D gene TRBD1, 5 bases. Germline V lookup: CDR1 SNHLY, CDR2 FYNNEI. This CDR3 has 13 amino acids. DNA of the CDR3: TGTGCCAGCAGCGAAGGGACGGGCACTGAAGCTTTCTTT. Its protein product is CASSEGTGTEAFF.

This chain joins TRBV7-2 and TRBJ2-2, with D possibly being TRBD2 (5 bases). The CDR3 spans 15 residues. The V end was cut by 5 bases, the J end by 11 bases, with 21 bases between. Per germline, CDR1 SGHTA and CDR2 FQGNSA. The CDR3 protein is CASSTSGLVLYELFF. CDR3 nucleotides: TGTGCCAGCAGCACGAGCGGTCTGGTCCTTTACGAGCTGTTTTTT.

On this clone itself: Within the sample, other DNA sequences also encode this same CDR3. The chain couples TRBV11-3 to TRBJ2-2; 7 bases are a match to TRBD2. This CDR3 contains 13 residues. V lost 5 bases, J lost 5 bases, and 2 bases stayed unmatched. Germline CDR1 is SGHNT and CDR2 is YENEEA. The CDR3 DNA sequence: TGTGCCAGCAGCCGACTAGCTACCGGGGAGCTGTTTTTT. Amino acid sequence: CASSRLATGELFF.

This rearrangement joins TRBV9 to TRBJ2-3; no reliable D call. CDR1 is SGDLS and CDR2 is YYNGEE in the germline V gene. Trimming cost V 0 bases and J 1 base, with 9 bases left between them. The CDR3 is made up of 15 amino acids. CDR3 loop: CASSVGYGRTDTQYF. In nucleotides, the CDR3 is TGTGCCAGCAGCGTAGGGTATGGCCGCACAGATACGCAGTATTTT.

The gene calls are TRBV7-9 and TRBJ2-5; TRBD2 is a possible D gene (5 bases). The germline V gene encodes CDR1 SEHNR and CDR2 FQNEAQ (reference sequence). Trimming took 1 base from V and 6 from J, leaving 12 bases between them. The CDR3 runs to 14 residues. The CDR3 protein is CASSLEEGRKTQYF. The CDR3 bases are TGTGCCAGCAGCTTAGAAGAAGGGAGAAAGACCCAGTACTTC.

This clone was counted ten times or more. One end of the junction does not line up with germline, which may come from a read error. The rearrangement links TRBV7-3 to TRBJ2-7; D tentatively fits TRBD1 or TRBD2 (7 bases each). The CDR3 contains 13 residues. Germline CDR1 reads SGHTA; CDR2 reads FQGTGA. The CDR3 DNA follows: TGTGCCAGCAGCCCTCCAGGGGGGGGATTGTTAACTTTC. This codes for CASSPPGGGLLTF.

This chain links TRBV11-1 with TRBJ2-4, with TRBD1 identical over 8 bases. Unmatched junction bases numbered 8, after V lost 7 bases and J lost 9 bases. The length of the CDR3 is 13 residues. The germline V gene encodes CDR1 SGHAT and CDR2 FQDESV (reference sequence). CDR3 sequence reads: CASMRTGRSIQYF. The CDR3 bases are TGTGCCAGCATGCGGACAGGGCGTAGCATTCAGTACTTC.

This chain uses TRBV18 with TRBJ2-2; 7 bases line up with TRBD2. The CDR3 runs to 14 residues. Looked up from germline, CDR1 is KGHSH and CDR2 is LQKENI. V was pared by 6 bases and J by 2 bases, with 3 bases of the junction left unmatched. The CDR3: CASSPGGNTGELFF. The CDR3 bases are TGTGCCAGCTCTCCGGGAGGCAACACCGGGGAGCTGTTTTTT.

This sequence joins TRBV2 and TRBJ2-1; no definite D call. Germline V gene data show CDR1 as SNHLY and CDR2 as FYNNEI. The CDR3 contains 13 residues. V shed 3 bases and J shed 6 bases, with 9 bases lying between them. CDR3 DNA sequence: TGTGCCAGCAGTGATGAGGCTGCCAATGAGCAGTTCTTC. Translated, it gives CASSDEAANEQFF.

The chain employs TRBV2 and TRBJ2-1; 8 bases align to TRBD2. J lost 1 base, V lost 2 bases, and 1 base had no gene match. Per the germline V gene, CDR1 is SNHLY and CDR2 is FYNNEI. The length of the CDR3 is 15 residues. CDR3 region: CASSEPSGSYNEQFF. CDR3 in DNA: TGTGCCAGCAGTGAACCTAGCGGGTCCTACAATGAGCAGTTCTTC. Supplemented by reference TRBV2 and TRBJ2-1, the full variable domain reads EPEVTQTPSHQVTQMGQEVILRCVPISNHLYFYWYRQILGQKVEFLVSFYNNEISEKSEIFDDQFSVERPDGSNFTLKIRSTKLEDSAMYFCASSEPSGSYNEQFFGPGTRLTVL.

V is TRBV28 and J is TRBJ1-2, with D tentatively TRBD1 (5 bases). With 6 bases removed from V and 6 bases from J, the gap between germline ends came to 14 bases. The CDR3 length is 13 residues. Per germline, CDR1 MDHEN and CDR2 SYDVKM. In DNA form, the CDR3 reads TGTGCCAGCAGCCGGCCTCGGGGGGATGGCTACACCTTC. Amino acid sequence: CASSRPRGDGYTF.

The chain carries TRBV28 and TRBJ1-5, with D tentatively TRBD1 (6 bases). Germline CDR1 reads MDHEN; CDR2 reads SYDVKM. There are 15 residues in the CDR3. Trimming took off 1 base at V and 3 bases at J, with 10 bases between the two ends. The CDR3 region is CASSLSQGVNQPQHF. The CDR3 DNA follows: TGTGCCAGCAGTTTATCACAGGGCGTCAATCAGCCCCAGCATTTT.

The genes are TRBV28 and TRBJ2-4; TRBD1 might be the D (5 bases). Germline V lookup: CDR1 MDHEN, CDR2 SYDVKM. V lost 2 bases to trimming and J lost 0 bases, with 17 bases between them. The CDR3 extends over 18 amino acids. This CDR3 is CASSLRGTRNLAKNIQYF. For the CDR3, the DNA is TGTGCCAGCAGTTTAAGGGGCACCCGAAATCTAGCCAAAAACATTCAGTACTTC.

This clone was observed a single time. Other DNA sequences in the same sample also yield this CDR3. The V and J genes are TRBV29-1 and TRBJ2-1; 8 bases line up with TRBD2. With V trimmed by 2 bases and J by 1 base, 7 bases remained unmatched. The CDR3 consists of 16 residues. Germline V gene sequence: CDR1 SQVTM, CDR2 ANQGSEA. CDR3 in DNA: TGCAGCGTTGAATCCCCTAGCGGGTTTTCCTACAATGAGCAGTTCTTC. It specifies CSVESPSGFSYNEQFF.

CDR3 residues: CASSPGRSIRANVLTF. The CDR3 nucleotides are TGTGCCAGCAGTCCGGGACGGTCGATCCGGGCCAACGTCCTGACTTTC. This chain links TRBV27 with TRBJ2-6; D is possibly TRBD1 or TRBD2 (5 bases each). Trimming left V 5 bases short and J 5 bases short, with 16 bases between. This CDR3 has 16 residues. Germline V gene sequence: CDR1 MNHEY, CDR2 SMNVEV (reference sequence).

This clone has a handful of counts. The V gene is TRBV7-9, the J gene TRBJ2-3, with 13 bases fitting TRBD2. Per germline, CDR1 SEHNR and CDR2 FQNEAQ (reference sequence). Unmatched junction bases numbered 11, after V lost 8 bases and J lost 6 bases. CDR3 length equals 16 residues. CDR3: CASCLLGTSGADTQYF. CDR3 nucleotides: TGTGCCAGCTGTCTCCTTGGGACTAGCGGGGCGGATACGCAGTATTTT.

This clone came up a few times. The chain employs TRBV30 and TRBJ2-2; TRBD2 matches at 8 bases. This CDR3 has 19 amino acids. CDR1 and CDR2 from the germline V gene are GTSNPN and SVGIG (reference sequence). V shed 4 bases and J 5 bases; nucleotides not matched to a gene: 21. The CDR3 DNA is TGTGCCTGGAAGGGACTAGGCCCCGGGACTAGAGGAGGAACCGGGGAGCTGTTTTTT. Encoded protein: CAWKGLGPGTRGGTGELFF.

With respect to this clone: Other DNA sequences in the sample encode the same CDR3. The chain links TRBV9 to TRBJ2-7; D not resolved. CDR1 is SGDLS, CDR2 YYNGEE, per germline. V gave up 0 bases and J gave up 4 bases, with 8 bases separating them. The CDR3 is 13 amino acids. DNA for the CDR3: TGTGCCAGCAGCGTAGGGCCAGCTTACGAGCAGTACTTC. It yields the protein CASSVGPAYEQYF. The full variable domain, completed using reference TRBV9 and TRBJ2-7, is DSGVTQTPKHLITATGQRVTLRCSPRSGDLSVYWYQQSLDQGLQFLIQYYNGEERAKGNILERFSAQQFPDLHSELNLSSLELGDSALYFCASSVGPAYEQYFGPGTRLTVT.

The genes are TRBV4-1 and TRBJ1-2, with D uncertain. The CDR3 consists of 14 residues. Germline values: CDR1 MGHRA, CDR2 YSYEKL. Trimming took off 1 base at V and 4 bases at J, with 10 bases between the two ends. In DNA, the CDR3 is TGCGCCAGCAGCCAAGGGTATCCATCCTATGGCTACACCTTC. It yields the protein CASSQGYPSYGYTF.

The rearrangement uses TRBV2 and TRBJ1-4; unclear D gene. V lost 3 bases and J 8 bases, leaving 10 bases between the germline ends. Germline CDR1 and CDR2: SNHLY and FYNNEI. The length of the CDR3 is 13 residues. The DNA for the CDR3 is TGTGCCAGCAGTGAGGTTGAAGGCGAAAAACTGTTTTTT. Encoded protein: CASSEVEGEKLFF.